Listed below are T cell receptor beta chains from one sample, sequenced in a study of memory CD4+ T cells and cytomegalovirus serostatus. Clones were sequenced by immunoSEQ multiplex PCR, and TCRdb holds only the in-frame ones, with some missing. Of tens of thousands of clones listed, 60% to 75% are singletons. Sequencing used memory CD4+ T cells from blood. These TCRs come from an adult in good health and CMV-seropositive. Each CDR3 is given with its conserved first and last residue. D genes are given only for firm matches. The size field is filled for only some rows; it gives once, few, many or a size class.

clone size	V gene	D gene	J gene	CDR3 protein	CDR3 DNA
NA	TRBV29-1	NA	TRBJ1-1	CSVRGVNTEAFF	TGCAGCGTTAGGGGGGTAAACACTGAAGCTTTCTTT
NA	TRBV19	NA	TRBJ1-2	CASSSPWTAGNYGYTF	TGTGCCAGTAGTTCCCCGTGGACCGCGGGTAACTATGGCTACACCTTC
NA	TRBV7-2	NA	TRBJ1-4	CASSPPGHLNEKLFF	TGTGCCAGCAGCCCACCGGGACACCTTAATGAAAAACTGTTTTTT
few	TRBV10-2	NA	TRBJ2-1	CASREYNEQFF	TGCGCCAGCAGGGAATACAATGAGCAGTTCTTC
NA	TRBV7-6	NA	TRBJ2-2	CASSYNTGPSNTGELFF	TGTGCCAGCAGTTATAATACAGGGCCTTCGAACACCGGGGAGCTGTTTTTT
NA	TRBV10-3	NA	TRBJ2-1	CAISAENEQFF	TGTGCCATCAGCGCAGAGAATGAGCAGTTCTTC
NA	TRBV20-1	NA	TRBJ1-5	CTLREPQHF	TGCACTCTCCGAGAGCCCCAGCATTTT
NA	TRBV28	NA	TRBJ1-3	CASSLYTGGSGNTIYF	TGTGCCAGCAGTTTATATACAGGTGGCTCTGGAAACACCATATATTTT
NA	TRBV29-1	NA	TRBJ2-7	CSAGHLSYEQYF	TGCAGCGCAGGACATTTAAGCTACGAGCAGTACTTC
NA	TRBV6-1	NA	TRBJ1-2	CATEHREAPNYGYTF	TGTGCCACCGAGCATCGGGAGGCTCCTAACTATGGCTACACCTTC
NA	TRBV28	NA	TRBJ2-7	CASTPWRSLSSYEQYF	TGTGCCAGCACCCCCTGGCGAAGTCTCAGTTCCTACGAGCAGTACTTC
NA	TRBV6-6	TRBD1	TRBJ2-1	CASSRGLSYNEQFF	TGTGCCAGCAGTAGGGGGCTAAGTTACAATGAGCAGTTCTTC
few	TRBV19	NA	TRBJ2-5	CASSILSPRGGETQYF	TGTGCCAGTAGTATTCTCTCTCCGAGGGGAGGAGAGACCCAGTACTTC
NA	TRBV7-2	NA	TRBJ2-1	CASSFGGSTYNEQFF	TGTGCCAGCAGCTTTGGGGGGAGTACCTACAATGAGCAGTTCTTC
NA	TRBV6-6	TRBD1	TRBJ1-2	CASSTTGGVNYGYTF	TGTGCCAGCAGCACTACAGGGGGAGTTAACTATGGCTACACCTTC
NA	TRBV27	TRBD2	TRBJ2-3	CASRLAGTDTQYF	TGTGCCAGCAGACTAGCGGGAACAGATACGCAGTATTTT
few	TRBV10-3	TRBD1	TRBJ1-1	CAISETEGAANTEAFF	TGTGCCATCAGCGAGACCGAGGGGGCGGCCAACACTGAAGCTTTCTTT
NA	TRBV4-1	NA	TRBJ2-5	CASSQVPETQYF	TGCGCCAGCAGCCAAGTTCCCGAGACCCAGTACTTC
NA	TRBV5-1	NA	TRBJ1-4	CASSLGATSREKLFF	TGCGCCAGCAGCTTGGGGGCCACGAGTCGTGAAAAACTGTTTTTT
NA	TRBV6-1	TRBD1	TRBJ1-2	CASSEYGTGSGGYTF	TGTGCCAGCAGTGAATATGGGACAGGGAGTGGCGGCTACACCTTC
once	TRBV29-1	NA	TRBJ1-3	CSVEAVGNTIYF	TGCAGCGTTGAAGCGGTCGGAAACACCATATATTTT
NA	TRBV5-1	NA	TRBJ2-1	CASSSGPVGVSHEQFF	TGCGCCAGCAGCTCCGGCCCAGTCGGAGTCTCGCATGAGCAGTTCTTC